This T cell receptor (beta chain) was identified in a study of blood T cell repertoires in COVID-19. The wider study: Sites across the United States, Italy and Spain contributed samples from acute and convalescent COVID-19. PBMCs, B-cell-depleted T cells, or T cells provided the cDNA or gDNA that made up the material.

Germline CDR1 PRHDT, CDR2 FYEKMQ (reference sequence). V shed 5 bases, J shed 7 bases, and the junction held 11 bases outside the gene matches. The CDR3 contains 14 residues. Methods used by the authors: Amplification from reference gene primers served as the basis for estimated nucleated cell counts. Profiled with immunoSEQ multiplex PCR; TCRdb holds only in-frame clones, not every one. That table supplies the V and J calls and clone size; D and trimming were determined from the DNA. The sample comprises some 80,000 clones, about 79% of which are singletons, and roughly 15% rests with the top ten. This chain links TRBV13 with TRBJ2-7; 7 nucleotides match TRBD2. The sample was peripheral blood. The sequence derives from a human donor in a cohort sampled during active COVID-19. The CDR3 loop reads CASSQGLSTREQYF. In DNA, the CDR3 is TGTGCCAGCAGCCAGGGACTAAGTACGCGGGAGCAGTACTTC.